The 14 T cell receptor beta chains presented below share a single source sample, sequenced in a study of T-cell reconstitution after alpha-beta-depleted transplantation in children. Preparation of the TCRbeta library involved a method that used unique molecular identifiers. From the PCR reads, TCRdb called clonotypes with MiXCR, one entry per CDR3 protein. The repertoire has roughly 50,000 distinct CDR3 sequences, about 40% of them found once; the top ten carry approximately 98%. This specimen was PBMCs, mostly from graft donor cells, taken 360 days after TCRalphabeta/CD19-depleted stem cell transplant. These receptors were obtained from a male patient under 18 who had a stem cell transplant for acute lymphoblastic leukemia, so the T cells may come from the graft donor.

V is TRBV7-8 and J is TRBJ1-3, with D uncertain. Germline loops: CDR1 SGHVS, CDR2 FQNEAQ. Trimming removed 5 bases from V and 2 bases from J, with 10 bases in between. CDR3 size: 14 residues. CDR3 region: CASSPRIAGNTIYF. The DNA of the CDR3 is TGTGCCAGCAGCCCGAGAATTGCTGGAAACACCATATATTTT.

The CDR3 bases are TGTGCCAGCAGCCAGGGATGGACAGATACGCAGTATTTT. It translates to CASSQGWTDTQYF. The chain uses TRBV14 and TRBJ2-3; unclear D gene. Germline V lookup: CDR1 SGHDN, CDR2 FVKESK. Trimming took off 3 bases at V and 3 bases at J, with 7 bases between the two ends. The CDR3 totals 13 residues.

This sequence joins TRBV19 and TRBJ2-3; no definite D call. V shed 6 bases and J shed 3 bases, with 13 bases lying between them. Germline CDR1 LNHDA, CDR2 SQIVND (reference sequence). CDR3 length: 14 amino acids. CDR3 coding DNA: TGTGCCAGTAGCCCCGGACCATCGACAGATACGCAGTATTTT. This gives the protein CASSPGPSTDTQYF.

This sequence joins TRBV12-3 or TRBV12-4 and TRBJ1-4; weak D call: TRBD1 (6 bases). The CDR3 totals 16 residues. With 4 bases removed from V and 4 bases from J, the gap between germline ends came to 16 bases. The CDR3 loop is CASSSTVQGLNEKLFF. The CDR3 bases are TGTGCCAGCAGTTCGACGGTTCAGGGGCTTAATGAAAAACTGTTTTTT.

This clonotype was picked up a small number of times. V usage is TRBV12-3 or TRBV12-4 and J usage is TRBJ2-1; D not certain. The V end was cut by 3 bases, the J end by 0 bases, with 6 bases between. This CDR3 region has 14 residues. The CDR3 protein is CASSLGYSYNEQFF. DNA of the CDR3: TGTGCCAGCAGTTTGGGGTACTCCTACAATGAGCAGTTCTTC.

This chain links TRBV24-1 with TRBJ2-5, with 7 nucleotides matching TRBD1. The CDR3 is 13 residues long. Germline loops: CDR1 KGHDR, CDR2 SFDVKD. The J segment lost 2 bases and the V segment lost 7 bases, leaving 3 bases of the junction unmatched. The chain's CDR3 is CATSDRAQETQYF. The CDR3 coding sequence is TGTGCCACCAGCGACAGGGCTCAAGAGACCCAGTACTTC.

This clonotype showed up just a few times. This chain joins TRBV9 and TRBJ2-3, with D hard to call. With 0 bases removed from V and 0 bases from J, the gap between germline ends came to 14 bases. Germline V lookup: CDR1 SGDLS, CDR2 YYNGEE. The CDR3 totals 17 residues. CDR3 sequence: CASSVVRDGASTDTQYF. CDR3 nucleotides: TGTGCCAGCAGCGTAGTTCGCGACGGAGCTAGCACAGATACGCAGTATTTT.

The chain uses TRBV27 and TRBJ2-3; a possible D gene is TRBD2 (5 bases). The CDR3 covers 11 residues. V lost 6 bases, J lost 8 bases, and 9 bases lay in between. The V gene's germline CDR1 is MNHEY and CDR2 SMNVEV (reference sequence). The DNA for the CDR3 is TGTGCCAGCAGCACCGGAGGTACGCAGTATTTT. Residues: CASSTGGTQYF.

This CDR3 reads CASSRTGKGEQFF. CDR3 sequence (DNA): TGTGCCAGCAGCCGGACAGGGAAAGGGGAGCAGTTCTTC. The rearrangement uses TRBV11-3 and TRBJ2-1, with TRBD1 matching 8 bases. Germline V gene lookup returns CDR1 SGHNT and CDR2 YENEEA. After removal of 5 bases from V and 10 bases from J, the junction contained 7 bases not matched to a gene. This CDR3 is built from 13 residues.

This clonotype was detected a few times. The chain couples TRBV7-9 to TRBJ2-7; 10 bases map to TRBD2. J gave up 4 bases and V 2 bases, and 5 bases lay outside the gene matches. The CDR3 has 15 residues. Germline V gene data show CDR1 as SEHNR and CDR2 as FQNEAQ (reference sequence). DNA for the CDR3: TGTGCCAGCAGCTTACGGACTAGCGGTAAATACGAGCAGTACTTC. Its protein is CASSLRTSGKYEQYF.

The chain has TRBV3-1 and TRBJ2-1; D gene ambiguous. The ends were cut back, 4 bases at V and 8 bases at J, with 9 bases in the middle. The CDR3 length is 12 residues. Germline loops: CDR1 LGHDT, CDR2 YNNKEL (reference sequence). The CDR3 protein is CASSLSRDEQFF. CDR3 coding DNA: TGTGCCAGCAGCCTCTCTAGGGATGAGCAGTTCTTC.

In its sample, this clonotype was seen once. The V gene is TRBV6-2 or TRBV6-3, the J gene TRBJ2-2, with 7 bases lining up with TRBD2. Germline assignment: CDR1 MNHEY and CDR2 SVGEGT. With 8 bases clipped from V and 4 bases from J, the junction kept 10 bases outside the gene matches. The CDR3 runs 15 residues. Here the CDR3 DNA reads TGTGCCAGCTGGCGGGGAGGGATTATCACCGGGGAGCTGTTTTTT. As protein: CASWRGGIITGELFF.

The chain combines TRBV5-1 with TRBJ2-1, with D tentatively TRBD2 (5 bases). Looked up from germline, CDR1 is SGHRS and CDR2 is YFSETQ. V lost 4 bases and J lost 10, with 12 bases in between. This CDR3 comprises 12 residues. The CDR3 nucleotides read TGCGCCAGCAGCCTTGCTTCGGGGGAGCAGTTCTTC. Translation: CASSLASGEQFF.

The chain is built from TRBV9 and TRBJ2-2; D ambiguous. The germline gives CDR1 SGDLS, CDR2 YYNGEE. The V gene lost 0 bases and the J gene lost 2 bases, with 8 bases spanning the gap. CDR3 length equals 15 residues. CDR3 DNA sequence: TGTGCCAGCAGCGTAGTGGGTTCCAACACCGGGGAGCTGTTTTTT. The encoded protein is CASSVVGSNTGELFF. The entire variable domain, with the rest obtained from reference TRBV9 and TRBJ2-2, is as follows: DSGVTQTPKHLITATGQRVTLRCSPRSGDLSVYWYQQSLDQGLQFLIQYYNGEERAKGNILERFSAQQFPDLHSELNLSSLELGDSALYFCASSVVGSNTGELFFGEGSRLTVL.